This TCR beta chain derives from a study of response to subunit inactivated influenza vaccine. The V gene's germline CDR1 is MGHDK and CDR2 SYGVNS. V lost 2 bases to trimming and J lost 8 bases, with 18 bases between them. CDR3 length equals 15 residues. TCRdb processed the RT-PCR reads anew with MiXCR; each CDR3 protein has one entry. The sample includes 450,000 to 500,000 distinct CDR3 sequences, approximately 10% of them seen just once. The chain links TRBV25-1 to TRBJ1-2; D ambiguous. The sequence came from a man in his fifties or sixties who received an inactivated influenza vaccine. Sample: PBMCs from blood, taken more than 35 days after vaccination. CDR3 loop: CASSELSSYKDGYTF. For the CDR3, the DNA is TGTGCCAGCAGTGAACTGAGTAGTTACAAGGACGGCTACACCTTC.